This T cell receptor (beta chain) was retrieved from a study of CD8 T cells in ankylosing spondylitis. General study results and limits: Blood of patients with ankylosing spondylitis appeared to be characterized by a TCR beta motif of 8 or 9 highly homologous variants.

The junction had 4 bases not matched to a gene; V was cut back by 4 bases and J by 0 bases. CDR3 length equals 15 residues. Germline assignment: CDR1 ENHRY and CDR2 SYGVKD. This clonotype turned up a few times. Its matching antigen is unknown. TCRdb re-called the 5' RACE reads with MiXCR, one entry per CDR3 protein. The sample comprises roughly 370,000 distinct CDR3 sequences, about 22% of which are singletons, and 16% rests with the top ten. This TCR was sampled from a male donor with ankylosing spondylitis. Sequencing was done on a sample of blood, either unsorted or a sorted T cell fraction (not recorded which). The chain joins TRBV10-3 to TRBJ2-3; 7 bases match TRBD2. CDR3 residues: CAISARGESTDTQYF. As DNA, the CDR3 is TGTGCCATCAGTGCTCGGGGGGAGAGCACAGATACGCAGTATTTT.